This is a list of T cell receptor beta chains from one sample in a study of OX40 agonist ivuxolimab in advanced cancers. Some clones are missing from TCRdb's copy, which holds only in-frame ones; the method was immunoSEQ multiplex PCR. This sample has 30,000 to 40,000 clones; roughly 87% occur once, and the top ten carry more than 30%. The starting material was CD4+ or CD8+ T cells sorted from blood, obtained in a trial of the OX40 agonist ivuxolimab. The receptors derive from an adult with an advanced solid tumor such as melanoma, head and neck, liver or kidney cancer. Both conserved end residues are part of each CDR3. The D gene is left open where the match is weak. Clone size is stated in some rows and not others, as once, few, many or a class when expanded.

j_gene: TRBJ2-5
v_gene: TRBV7-9
d_gene: NA
abundance: NA
CDR3aa: CASSLLPDETQYF
CDR3nt: TGTGCCAGCAGCTTACTACCGGACGAGACCCAGTACTTC

j_gene: TRBJ1-2
v_gene: TRBV10-2
d_gene: NA
abundance: NA
CDR3aa: CASSESSRNYGYTF
CDR3nt: TGCGCCAGCAGTGAGTCGAGCAGGAACTATGGCTACACCTTC

j_gene: TRBJ2-1
v_gene: TRBV28
d_gene: NA
abundance: NA
CDR3aa: CASSFPTIYNEQFF
CDR3nt: TGTGCCAGCAGTTTTCCGACCATCTACAATGAGCAGTTCTTC

j_gene: TRBJ2-2
v_gene: TRBV5-4
d_gene: TRBD1
abundance: once
CDR3aa: CAGHGTGFNTGELFF
CDR3nt: TGTGCCGGACACGGGACAGGCTTTAACACCGGGGAGCTGTTTTTT

j_gene: TRBJ1-1
v_gene: TRBV7-6
d_gene: NA
abundance: NA
CDR3aa: CASSLHLGTNTEAFF
CDR3nt: TGTGCCAGCAGCTTACATCTGGGGACCAACACTGAAGCTTTCTTT

j_gene: TRBJ2-7
v_gene: TRBV5-6
d_gene: NA
abundance: NA
CDR3aa: CASSVGTLYEQYF
CDR3nt: TGTGCCAGCAGTGTTGGGACACTCTACGAGCAGTACTTC

j_gene: TRBJ2-1
v_gene: TRBV14
d_gene: NA
abundance: NA
CDR3aa: CASSQLTSTINEQFF
CDR3nt: TGTGCCAGCAGCCAGCTTACCTCGACTATAAATGAGCAGTTCTTC

j_gene: TRBJ2-5
v_gene: TRBV2
d_gene: TRBD2
abundance: NA
CDR3aa: CASSEPSGYQETQYF
CDR3nt: TGTGCCAGCAGTGAGCCTAGCGGGTACCAAGAGACCCAGTACTTC

j_gene: TRBJ2-7
v_gene: TRBV28
d_gene: NA
abundance: NA
CDR3aa: CASTERSVYEQYF
CDR3nt: TGTGCCAGCACCGAACGATCAGTATACGAGCAGTACTTC

j_gene: TRBJ2-1
v_gene: TRBV7-6
d_gene: NA
abundance: NA
CDR3aa: CASSLAGGQLNNEQFF
CDR3nt: TGTGCCAGCAGCTTAGCCGGGGGACAGCTCAACAATGAGCAGTTCTTC

j_gene: TRBJ2-1
v_gene: TRBV21-1
d_gene: NA
abundance: once
CDR3aa: CASSTPDSTGYNEQFF
CDR3nt: TGTGCCAGCAGCACCCCCGACTCAACGGGGTACAATGAGCAGTTCTTC

j_gene: TRBJ1-1
v_gene: TRBV13
d_gene: NA
abundance: NA
CDR3aa: CASLTRLLNTEAFF
CDR3nt: TGTGCCAGCCTTACCAGGCTCCTGAACACTGAAGCTTTCTTT

j_gene: TRBJ2-7
v_gene: TRBV27
d_gene: TRBD1
abundance: NA
CDR3aa: CASRGQQSYEQYF
CDR3nt: TGTGCCAGCAGGGGACAGCAATCCTACGAGCAGTACTTC

j_gene: TRBJ1-4
v_gene: TRBV25-1
d_gene: NA
abundance: once
CDR3aa: CASSGIDESGEKLFF
CDR3nt: TGTGCCAGCAGTGGAATAGACGAGTCGGGTGAAAAACTGTTTTTT

j_gene: TRBJ2-7
v_gene: TRBV27
d_gene: NA
abundance: NA
CDR3aa: CASSPNPYEQYF
CDR3nt: TGTGCCAGCAGTCCTAACCCCTACGAGCAGTACTTC

j_gene: TRBJ2-7
v_gene: TRBV19
d_gene: NA
abundance: NA
CDR3aa: CASSIDGTGYYQYF
CDR3nt: TGTGCCAGTAGTATAGATGGGACCGGGTATTACCAGTACTTC

j_gene: TRBJ2-1
v_gene: TRBV19
d_gene: TRBD2
abundance: NA
CDR3aa: CASSITSGSGNEQFF
CDR3nt: TGTGCCAGTAGTATTACTAGCGGGAGCGGCAATGAGCAGTTCTTC

j_gene: TRBJ1-4
v_gene: TRBV29-1
d_gene: NA
abundance: NA
CDR3aa: CSVADPTNEKLFF
CDR3nt: TGCAGCGTTGCTGATCCAACTAATGAAAAACTGTTTTTT

j_gene: TRBJ2-5
v_gene: TRBV4-1
d_gene: NA
abundance: NA
CDR3aa: CASSPFRGPEETQYF
CDR3nt: TGCGCCAGCAGCCCCTTCCGGGGTCCGGAGGAGACCCAGTACTTC

j_gene: TRBJ2-1
v_gene: TRBV6-5
d_gene: TRBD1
abundance: NA
CDR3aa: CASTPPGQGVNEQFF
CDR3nt: TGTGCCAGCACTCCGCCGGGACAGGGGGTTAATGAGCAGTTCTTC

j_gene: TRBJ1-1
v_gene: TRBV21-1
d_gene: NA
abundance: once
CDR3aa: CASRPLLDTEAFF
CDR3nt: TGTGCCAGCAGACCGCTCCTAGACACTGAAGCTTTCTTT

j_gene: TRBJ2-1
v_gene: TRBV7-2
d_gene: NA
abundance: NA
CDR3aa: CASSLGVSVSSYNEQFF
CDR3nt: TGTGCCAGCAGCTTAGGGGTTAGCGTTAGCTCCTACAATGAGCAGTTCTTC

j_gene: TRBJ1-5
v_gene: TRBV27
d_gene: NA
abundance: NA
CDR3aa: CASSLSGWGRQPQHF
CDR3nt: TGTGCCAGCAGTTTATCCGGCTGGGGGCGCCAGCCCCAGCATTTT

j_gene: TRBJ1-5
v_gene: TRBV28
d_gene: NA
abundance: NA
CDR3aa: CASKIDSYSNQPQHF
CDR3nt: TGTGCCAGCAAAATAGATTCGTATAGCAATCAGCCCCAGCATTTT

j_gene: TRBJ2-7
v_gene: TRBV25-1
d_gene: NA
abundance: NA
CDR3aa: CASSSSGMYYEQYF
CDR3nt: TGTGCCAGCAGCTCCTCCGGGATGTACTACGAGCAGTACTTC

j_gene: TRBJ2-1
v_gene: TRBV5-1
d_gene: NA
abundance: NA
CDR3aa: CASSPTSLDEQFF
CDR3nt: TGCGCCAGCAGCCCTACTAGTCTCGATGAGCAGTTCTTC

j_gene: TRBJ2-5
v_gene: TRBV2
d_gene: NA
abundance: NA
CDR3aa: CASGLTEETQYF
CDR3nt: TGTGCCAGCGGGCTTACTGAAGAGACCCAGTACTTC

j_gene: TRBJ1-6
v_gene: TRBV7-8
d_gene: NA
abundance: NA
CDR3aa: CASSLYNSPLHF
CDR3nt: TGTGCCAGCTCGCTGTATAATTCACCCCTCCACTTT

j_gene: TRBJ2-5
v_gene: TRBV27
d_gene: NA
abundance: NA
CDR3aa: CASSLSGGGGLFQETQYF
CDR3nt: TGTGCCAGCAGTTTATCGGGGGGAGGAGGGCTCTTCCAAGAGACCCAGTACTTC

j_gene: TRBJ2-3
v_gene: TRBV19
d_gene: NA
abundance: NA
CDR3aa: CASSIDLSGYAPEWYF
CDR3nt: TGTGCCAGTAGTATAGATCTGAGCGGGTACGCGCCGGAGTGGTATTTT

j_gene: TRBJ2-1
v_gene: TRBV6-1
d_gene: TRBD1
abundance: NA
CDR3aa: CASSDDRASYNEQFF
CDR3nt: TGTGCCAGCAGTGACGACAGGGCCTCCTACAATGAGCAGTTCTTC

j_gene: TRBJ2-1
v_gene: TRBV6-5
d_gene: NA
abundance: once
CDR3aa: CASSGEGGGYNEQFF
CDR3nt: TGTGCCAGCAGTGGGGAGGGGGGGGGCTACAATGAGCAGTTCTTC

j_gene: TRBJ2-7
v_gene: TRBV28
d_gene: NA
abundance: NA
CDR3aa: CASSYKQGFSSYEQYF
CDR3nt: TGTGCCAGCAGTTATAAACAGGGTTTCAGCTCCTACGAGCAGTACTTC

j_gene: TRBJ1-1
v_gene: TRBV4-1
d_gene: NA
abundance: NA
CDR3aa: CASSREFFRPDEAFF
CDR3nt: TGCGCCAGCAGCCGGGAGTTCTTCAGGCCAGATGAAGCTTTCTTT

j_gene: TRBJ2-1
v_gene: TRBV9
d_gene: NA
abundance: NA
CDR3aa: CASSDERASEQFF
CDR3nt: TGTGCCAGCAGCGACGAGCGGGCGTCTGAGCAGTTCTTC

j_gene: TRBJ2-7
v_gene: TRBV5-1
d_gene: TRBD1
abundance: NA
CDR3aa: CASSSGQGFTYEQYF
CDR3nt: TGCGCCAGCAGCTCCGGACAGGGCTTTACATACGAGCAGTACTTC

j_gene: TRBJ2-3
v_gene: TRBV5-1
d_gene: TRBD1
abundance: NA
CDR3aa: CASSSGQGTDTQYF
CDR3nt: TGCGCCAGCAGTTCGGGACAGGGGACAGATACGCAGTATTTT

j_gene: TRBJ2-7
v_gene: TRBV7-8
d_gene: NA
abundance: once
CDR3aa: CASTLAYEQYF
CDR3nt: TGTGCCAGCACCTTAGCCTACGAGCAGTACTTC

j_gene: TRBJ2-7
v_gene: TRBV2
d_gene: TRBD2
abundance: NA
CDR3aa: CATSGRSSYEQYF
CDR3nt: TGTGCCACCAGCGGGAGGAGCTCCTACGAGCAGTACTTC

j_gene: TRBJ1-1
v_gene: TRBV30
d_gene: NA
abundance: NA
CDR3aa: CAWSVAGNTEAFF
CDR3nt: TGTGCCTGGAGTGTCGCGGGAAACACTGAAGCTTTCTTT

j_gene: TRBJ2-1
v_gene: TRBV27
d_gene: TRBD2
abundance: few
CDR3aa: CASSGTSGGGEQFF
CDR3nt: TGTGCCAGCAGCGGGACTAGCGGGGGCGGGGAGCAGTTCTTC

j_gene: TRBJ2-7
v_gene: TRBV7-9
d_gene: NA
abundance: NA
CDR3aa: CASSLVSHEQYF
CDR3nt: TGTGCCAGCAGCTTAGTATCGCACGAGCAGTACTTC

j_gene: TRBJ2-7
v_gene: TRBV11-2
d_gene: TRBD2
abundance: NA
CDR3aa: CASSPGTRPIEQYF
CDR3nt: TGTGCCAGCAGCCCTGGGACTAGGCCCATCGAGCAGTACTTC

j_gene: TRBJ1-4
v_gene: TRBV2
d_gene: NA
abundance: once
CDR3aa: CASSEGAVEKLFF
CDR3nt: TGTGCCAGCAGTGAGGGGGCGGTTGAAAAACTGTTTTTT

j_gene: TRBJ2-7
v_gene: TRBV5-1
d_gene: NA
abundance: NA
CDR3aa: CASSLALGRVEQYF
CDR3nt: TGCGCCAGCAGCTTGGCTCTAGGTCGAGTCGAGCAGTACTTC

j_gene: TRBJ1-5
v_gene: TRBV7-9
d_gene: NA
abundance: NA
CDR3aa: CASSSGPEQPQHF
CDR3nt: TGTGCCAGCAGCTCGGGGCCAGAACAGCCCCAGCATTTT